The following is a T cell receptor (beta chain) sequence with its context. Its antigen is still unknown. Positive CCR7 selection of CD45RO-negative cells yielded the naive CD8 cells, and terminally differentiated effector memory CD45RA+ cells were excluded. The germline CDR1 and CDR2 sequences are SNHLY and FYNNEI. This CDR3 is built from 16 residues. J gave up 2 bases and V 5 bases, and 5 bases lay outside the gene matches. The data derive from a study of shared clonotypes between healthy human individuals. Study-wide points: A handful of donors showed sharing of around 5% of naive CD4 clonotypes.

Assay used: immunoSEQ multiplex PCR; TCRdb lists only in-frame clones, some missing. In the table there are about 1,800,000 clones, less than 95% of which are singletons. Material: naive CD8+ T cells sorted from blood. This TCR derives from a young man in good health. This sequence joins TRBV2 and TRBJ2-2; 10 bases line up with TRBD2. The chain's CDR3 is CASSPGLAENTGELFF. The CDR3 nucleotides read TGTGCCAGCAGTCCCGGACTAGCGGAAAACACCGGGGAGCTGTTTTTT.